These T cell receptor beta chains were read from a single sample in a study of metastatic and nonmetastatic thyroid tumors. TCRdb recomputed clones from the PCR reads via MiXCR. The table lists some 23,000 clones, around 13% of them singletons. The sequencing sample was made of blood. These receptor sequences come from a female donor with papillary thyroid cancer or a benign thyroid nodule (not recorded which). Some clones in this sample may be carry-over from other donors' samples. The CDR3 runs from the conserved cysteine through the conserved F or W. The D gene is left open where the match is weak. The size entry is marked missing in some rows and otherwise reads once, few, many or a size class.

j_gene: TRBJ1-2
abundance: .
d_gene: TRBD1
v_gene: TRBV5-1
CDR3aa: CASSLQGADYGYTF
CDR3nt: TGCGCCAGCAGCTTGCAGGGGGCGGACTATGGCTACACCTTC

j_gene: TRBJ2-3
abundance: many
d_gene: .
v_gene: TRBV19
CDR3aa: CASSGRTTSTDTQYF
CDR3nt: TGTGCCAGTAGTGGACGGACGACTAGCACAGATACGCAGTATTTT

j_gene: TRBJ2-2
abundance: many
d_gene: .
v_gene: TRBV11-3
CDR3aa: CASSLDQNGELFF
CDR3nt: TGTGCCAGCAGCTTAGATCAGAACGGGGAGCTGTTTTTT

j_gene: TRBJ2-3
abundance: few
d_gene: .
v_gene: TRBV12-5
CDR3aa: CASGLERLNIGDTQYF
CDR3nt: TGTGCTAGTGGTTTGGAACGACTGAACATCGGAGATACGCAGTATTTT

j_gene: TRBJ1-2
abundance: many
d_gene: .
v_gene: TRBV18
CDR3aa: CASSPLTETNYGYTF
CDR3nt: TGTGCCAGCTCACCATTGACAGAAACTAACTATGGCTACACCTTC

j_gene: TRBJ1-5
abundance: once
d_gene: TRBD1
v_gene: TRBV20-1
CDR3aa: CSARGQGGQPQHF
CDR3nt: TGCAGTGCTAGGGGACAGGGTGGACAGCCCCAGCATTTT

j_gene: TRBJ2-7
abundance: .
d_gene: TRBD2
v_gene: TRBV7-2
CDR3aa: CASSWTTSGDYEQYF
CDR3nt: TGTGCCAGCAGCTGGACGACTAGCGGTGACTACGAGCAGTACTTC

j_gene: TRBJ2-3
abundance: many
d_gene: .
v_gene: TRBV7-2
CDR3aa: CASSLGTPTDTQYF
CDR3nt: TGTGCCAGCAGCTTAGGCACCCCCACAGATACGCAGTATTTT

j_gene: TRBJ2-2
abundance: .
d_gene: .
v_gene: TRBV6-1
CDR3aa: CASSGLGQTTGELFF
CDR3nt: TGTGCCAGCAGCGGCCTGGGACAAACCACCGGGGAGCTGTTTTTT

j_gene: TRBJ2-7
abundance: many
d_gene: TRBD1
v_gene: TRBV7-9
CDR3aa: CASSRTGTAYEQYF
CDR3nt: TGTGCCAGCAGCAGAACCGGGACAGCCTATGAGCAGTACTTC

j_gene: TRBJ2-1
abundance: many
d_gene: TRBD1
v_gene: TRBV11-2
CDR3aa: CASSPGQVEDEQFF
CDR3nt: TGTGCCAGCAGCCCAGGACAGGTCGAGGATGAGCAGTTCTTC

j_gene: TRBJ2-7
abundance: many
d_gene: .
v_gene: TRBV6-2/TRBV6-3
CDR3aa: CASRADGEASGEQYF
CDR3nt: TGTGCCAGCAGAGCGGACGGGGAGGCCTCCGGCGAGCAGTACTTC

j_gene: TRBJ2-3
abundance: many
d_gene: TRBD1
v_gene: TRBV6-1
CDR3aa: CASSFGQGADTQYF
CDR3nt: TGTGCCAGCAGCTTTGGACAGGGAGCAGATACGCAGTATTTT

j_gene: TRBJ1-2
abundance: many
d_gene: .
v_gene: TRBV19
CDR3aa: CASKDLGGYTF
CDR3nt: TGTGCCAGTAAAGACCTCGGGGGCTACACCTTC

j_gene: TRBJ2-5
abundance: many
d_gene: .
v_gene: TRBV7-9
CDR3aa: CASSRNLVLVPETQYF
CDR3nt: TGTGCCAGCAGCCGCAACTTAGTCCTAGTCCCAGAGACCCAGTACTTC

j_gene: TRBJ1-4
abundance: many
d_gene: .
v_gene: TRBV20-1
CDR3aa: CSATQTRGAEKLFF
CDR3nt: TGCAGTGCTACACAGACCCGGGGCGCCGAAAAACTGTTTTTT

j_gene: TRBJ2-7
abundance: many
d_gene: .
v_gene: TRBV7-2
CDR3aa: CASSLDWNYEQYF
CDR3nt: TGTGCCAGCAGCTTAGATTGGAACTACGAGCAGTACTTC

j_gene: TRBJ1-1
abundance: .
d_gene: .
v_gene: TRBV7-2
CDR3aa: CASSLAQGLGTEAFF
CDR3nt: TGTGCCAGCAGCTTAGCGCAGGGGCTCGGGACTGAAGCTTTCTTT

j_gene: TRBJ2-5
abundance: many
d_gene: .
v_gene: TRBV7-7
CDR3aa: CASSYGGVVETQYF
CDR3nt: TGTGCTAGCAGCTATGGTGGGGTCGTGGAGACCCAGTACTTC

j_gene: TRBJ2-3
abundance: .
d_gene: .
v_gene: TRBV7-9
CDR3aa: CASSVSGVSDTHYF
CDR3nt: TGTGCCAGCAGCGTATCGGGAGTGTCAGATACGCATTATTTT

j_gene: TRBJ1-1
abundance: many
d_gene: .
v_gene: TRBV20-1
CDR3aa: CRAVSGTEAFF
CDR3nt: TGCAGAGCTGTGAGTGGGACTGAAGCTTTCTTT

j_gene: TRBJ2-1
abundance: many
d_gene: TRBD1
v_gene: TRBV20-1
CDR3aa: CSARITGAYNEQFF
CDR3nt: TGCAGTGCCAGGATTACAGGGGCCTACAATGAGCAGTTCTTC

j_gene: TRBJ2-1
abundance: .
d_gene: TRBD2
v_gene: TRBV7-3
CDR3aa: CASSFASGKHNEQFF
CDR3nt: TGTGCCAGCAGCTTCGCTAGCGGCAAGCACAATGAGCAGTTCTTC

j_gene: TRBJ1-1
abundance: many
d_gene: .
v_gene: TRBV19
CDR3aa: CASRGIAQGLNTEAFF
CDR3nt: TGTGCCAGTAGAGGGATCGCACAGGGTCTGAACACTGAAGCTTTCTTT

j_gene: TRBJ2-1
abundance: many
d_gene: .
v_gene: TRBV19
CDR3aa: CASSIVHYEQFF
CDR3nt: TGTGCCAGTAGTATAGTCCACTACGAGCAGTTCTTC

j_gene: TRBJ1-5
abundance: many
d_gene: TRBD1
v_gene: TRBV18
CDR3aa: CASSPGTGFSISNQPQHF
CDR3nt: TGTGCCAGCTCACCAGGGACAGGGTTTAGTATAAGCAATCAGCCCCAGCATTTT

j_gene: TRBJ1-2
abundance: .
d_gene: .
v_gene: TRBV25-1
CDR3aa: CASSEADRYYGYAF
CDR3nt: TGTGCCAGCAGTGAGGCGGACAGATACTATGGCTACGCCTTC

j_gene: TRBJ2-3
abundance: .
d_gene: TRBD2
v_gene: TRBV6-5
CDR3aa: CASSSLAGSDTQYF
CDR3nt: TGTGCCAGCAGTTCACTAGCGGGATCAGATACGCAGTATTTT

j_gene: TRBJ1-5
abundance: .
d_gene: .
v_gene: TRBV6-2/TRBV6-3
CDR3aa: CTSSWTVESNQPQHF
CDR3nt: TGTACCAGCAGCTGGACAGTGGAGTCCAATCAGCCCCAGCATTTT

j_gene: TRBJ1-1
abundance: many
d_gene: TRBD1
v_gene: TRBV5-1
CDR3aa: CASSWGQGNTEAFF
CDR3nt: TGCGCCAGCAGCTGGGGACAGGGGAACACTGAAGCTTTCTTT

j_gene: TRBJ2-1
abundance: few
d_gene: .
v_gene: TRBV6-1
CDR3aa: CASSALYNEQFF
CDR3nt: TGTGCCAGCAGTGCGTTATACAATGAGCAGTTCTTC

j_gene: TRBJ2-7
abundance: many
d_gene: .
v_gene: TRBV29-1
CDR3aa: CSVAPGTAYEQYF
CDR3nt: TGCAGCGTTGCCCCCGGGACCGCCTACGAGCAGTACTTC

j_gene: TRBJ2-2
abundance: .
d_gene: .
v_gene: TRBV7-8
CDR3aa: CASSLRQFANTGELFF
CDR3nt: TGTGCCAGCAGCTTAAGGCAGTTCGCGAACACCGGGGAGCTGTTTTTT

j_gene: TRBJ2-7
abundance: .
d_gene: TRBD1
v_gene: TRBV25-1
CDR3aa: CASSVPGTGLHEQYF
CDR3nt: TGTGCCAGCAGTGTCCCCGGGACAGGGCTCCACGAGCAGTACTTC

j_gene: TRBJ2-3
abundance: .
d_gene: TRBD1
v_gene: TRBV11-2
CDR3aa: CASSSTGATDTQYF
CDR3nt: TGTGCCAGCAGCTCGACAGGGGCGACAGATACGCAGTATTTT

j_gene: TRBJ2-3
abundance: many
d_gene: TRBD1
v_gene: TRBV18
CDR3aa: CASSPSQGAVTDTQYF
CDR3nt: TGTGCCAGCTCACCCTCACAGGGGGCGGTCACAGATACGCAGTATTTT

j_gene: TRBJ2-7
abundance: few
d_gene: .
v_gene: TRBV27
CDR3aa: CASSLGRTYEQYF
CDR3nt: TGTGCCAGCAGTTTAGGCAGGACCTACGAGCAGTACTTC

j_gene: TRBJ2-5
abundance: .
d_gene: .
v_gene: TRBV12-3/TRBV12-4
CDR3aa: CASRGTGRGTQYF
CDR3nt: TGTGCCAGCAGGGGTACAGGGAGGGGGACCCAGTACTTC

j_gene: TRBJ2-2
abundance: many
d_gene: TRBD2
v_gene: TRBV5-1
CDR3aa: CASSSRRGGLSAGELFF
CDR3nt: TGCGCCAGCAGCTCACGTCGGGGAGGGCTAAGCGCCGGGGAGCTGTTTTTT

j_gene: TRBJ2-1
abundance: .
d_gene: TRBD2
v_gene: TRBV10-3
CDR3aa: CAISESTLRVPGGGSYNEQFF
CDR3nt: TGTGCCATCAGTGAGTCGACGCTAAGGGTACCCGGCGGGGGCTCCTACAATGAGCAGTTCTTC

j_gene: TRBJ2-7
abundance: many
d_gene: .
v_gene: TRBV27
CDR3aa: CASSYTGNYEQYF
CDR3nt: TGTGCCTCCTCGTATACAGGGAACTACGAGCAGTACTTC

j_gene: TRBJ1-6
abundance: few
d_gene: .
v_gene: TRBV6-1
CDR3aa: CATGQGASSPLHF
CDR3nt: TGTGCCACCGGGCAGGGAGCATCTTCACCCCTCCACTTT

j_gene: TRBJ2-1
abundance: many
d_gene: TRBD2
v_gene: TRBV25-1
CDR3aa: CASGRLAGEFF
CDR3nt: TGTGCCAGCGGGAGACTAGCTGGGGAGTTCTTC

j_gene: TRBJ2-3
abundance: many
d_gene: TRBD2
v_gene: TRBV12-3/TRBV12-4
CDR3aa: CASKGLAGYTDTQYF
CDR3nt: TGTGCCAGCAAGGGCCTAGCGGGTTACACAGATACGCAGTATTTT

j_gene: TRBJ1-6
abundance: medium-sized
d_gene: .
v_gene: TRBV4-1
CDR3aa: CASSRQSMDSPLHF
CDR3nt: TGCGCCAGCAGCCGACAGTCCATGGATTCACCCCTCCACTTT

j_gene: TRBJ1-3
abundance: few
d_gene: .
v_gene: TRBV19
CDR3aa: CASSISLPLSIIYF
CDR3nt: TGTGCCAGTAGCATAAGCCTGCCACTGAGCATCATATATTTT

j_gene: TRBJ1-6
abundance: .
d_gene: .
v_gene: TRBV4-1
CDR3aa: CASSRQSMDSPFHF
CDR3nt: TGCGCCAGCAGCCGACAGTCCATGGATTCGCCCTTCCACTTT

j_gene: TRBJ2-7
abundance: .
d_gene: .
v_gene: TRBV10-3
CDR3aa: CAISDVGQLRYEQYF
CDR3nt: TGTGCCATCAGTGATGTAGGGCAGTTGCGCTACGAGCAGTACTTC